This T cell receptor beta chain was documented in a study of blood T cell repertoires in COVID-19. Original handling: Amplification with reference gene primers provided the estimates of nucleated cell counts. Profiled with immunoSEQ multiplex PCR; TCRdb holds only in-frame clones, not every one. Clone size and the V and J calls come from that table; the DNA yielded D and trimming. The sample yields about 400,000 clones, approximately 90% seen once. Allocation to cohorts depended on clinical history reported by the participants. The V end lost 4 bases, the J end lost 2 bases, and 8 bases lay between the germline ends. CDR3 length: 13 residues.

This receptor was identified in a woman aged 25-40 years with acute COVID-19. The chain carries TRBV12-3 or TRBV12-4 and TRBJ1-2; no clear D gene. The sequencing sample was made of PBMCs or T cells enriched from blood (not recorded which). The CDR3 DNA reads as TGTGCCAGCAGTTCCGGGATGAACTATGGCTACACCTTC. This sequence encodes CASSSGMNYGYTF.